This T cell receptor (beta chain) was documented in a study of blood T cell repertoires in COVID-19. Study-wide context: Sites in the United States, Italy and Spain provided acute and convalescent COVID-19 samples. PBMCs, B-cell-depleted T cells, or T cells were the source of the cDNA or gDNA that made up the material.

The repertoire was sequenced with immunoSEQ multiplex PCR; TCRdb's copy has only in-frame clones and lacks some. The table records 150,000 to 180,000 clones, 80% to 90% of them present only once. The Seattle patients joined while their infection was active and were tracked longitudinally afterward. Per the germline V gene, CDR1 is SEHNR and CDR2 is FQNEAQ (reference sequence). V shed 1 base and J 16 bases; nucleotides not matched to a gene: 11. CDR3 length: 15 residues. The chain employs TRBV7-9 and TRBJ2-4; 12 nucleotides line up with TRBD2. This sequence was found in a woman aged 60 to 75 with COVID-19, enrolled during active disease. The sample taken for sequencing was peripheral blood. The CDR3, as DNA: TGTGCCAGCAGCTTAGAGTCTAGCGGGGGGGCCGTTGCCTACTTC. Translated, it gives CASSLESSGGAVAYF.